This T cell receptor beta chain came from a study of blood T cell repertoires in COVID-19. For the study at large: Material from acute and convalescent COVID-19 was sourced from the United States, Italy and Spain. Sources were T cells, B-cell-depleted T cells, or PBMCs; the material itself was cDNA or gDNA.

The CDR3 extends over 15 amino acids. Germline lookup yields CDR1 SGHTA and CDR2 FQGNSA. V trimming: 4 bases; J trimming: 1 base; junction bases outside the gene matches: 6. In the original workflow: The assay estimated nucleated cells by amplifying reference gene primers. Libraries were prepared by immunoSEQ multiplex PCR; TCRdb keeps only in-frame clonotypes and omits some of them. D and trimming come from the DNA, and the V and J calls and clone size come from that table. Of tens of thousands of clones in the sample, under 80% were seen once. The receptor was isolated from a woman of 80 years or more with active or convalescent COVID-19. Material for sequencing was peripheral blood. The V gene is TRBV7-2, the J gene TRBJ1-2; 7 bases map to TRBD1. CDR3 sequence (DNA): TGTGCCAGCAGCTCCGACAGGGCCTTTAACTATGGCTACACCTTC. Translated: CASSSDRAFNYGYTF.